This T cell receptor beta chain was found in a study of CD8 T cells in Susac syndrome. Across the study: The Susac syndrome patients were therapy-naive, on corticosteroids, or on intravenous immunoglobulin alone at blood draw.

TEMRA cells were FACS-enriched, and CD8+ and CD4+ T cells were isolated negatively. Random hexamers primed reverse transcription of about 0.45 to 1 ug RNA. An immunoSEQ multiplex PCR generated amplified TCR beta CDR3 products spanning 54 Vbeta and 13 Jbeta. Via MiXCR, TCRdb re-called the immunoSEQ multiplex PCR reads, giving one row per CDR3 protein. This sample yields 84,000 or so distinct CDR3 sequences, of which 90% to 95% are seen a single time; roughly 0.97% belongs to the top ten. This clonotype was sampled from a human donor with Susac syndrome. Sequenced sample: CD8+ T cells from PBMCs.

The CDR3 spells CASSPQAFTQYF. CDR3 DNA: TGTGCCAGCAGCCCCCAGGCCTTTACGCAGTATTTT. This chain uses TRBV12-3 or TRBV12-4 with TRBJ2-3; D unresolved. The V end was cut by 6 bases, the J end by 8 bases, with 12 bases between. The CDR3 spans 12 residues.